This T cell receptor beta chain was documented in a study of T-cell reconstitution after alpha-beta-depleted transplantation in children. Many counts were recorded for this clonotype. Antigen unknown. V trimming: 5 bases; J trimming: 3 bases; junction bases outside the gene matches: 7. This CDR3 spans 15 amino acids. Germline V gene sequence: CDR1 SGHTA, CDR2 FQGNSA. General study points: Expanded clones from the graft, numbering several hundred, reportedly supplied alpha-beta T cells about two months after transplant.

Unique molecular identifiers tagged the TCRbeta library. From the PCR reads, TCRdb called clonotypes with MiXCR, one entry per CDR3 protein. This table holds around 210,000 distinct CDR3 sequences, roughly 7% found once. The genes are TRBV7-2 and TRBJ1-5, with 7 positions matching TRBD1. Sequenced material: PBMCs, taken before TCRalphabeta/CD19-depleted stem cell transplant. This TCR derives from a boy aged 2 to 9 with acute lymphoblastic leukemia, due to receive a stem cell transplant. Here the CDR3 reads CASSPRQGINQPQHF. In DNA, the CDR3 is TGTGCCAGCAGCCCTAGACAGGGCATCAATCAGCCCCAGCATTTT.